A selection of T cell receptor beta chains follows, all from one sample in a study of T cell changes during pregnancy in multiple sclerosis. Assay used: immunoSEQ multiplex PCR; TCRdb lists only in-frame clones, some missing. The sample yields tens of thousands of clones, roughly 90% seen once. Sequenced here: peripheral blood, sampled after pregnancy. Receptors originate from a female donor in good health, enrolled as a control in a pregnancy study. Each CDR3 is given with its conserved first and last residue. D genes are given only for firm matches. For some rows the clone size is stated as once, few or many, or as a class when expanded; others skip it.

clone size: .
CDR3 length: 16
D gene: TRBD1
V gene: TRBV7-8
J gene: TRBJ1-1
CDR3 protein: CASSYEQGVVFTEAFF

clone size: .
CDR3 length: 13
D gene: TRBD2
V gene: TRBV9
J gene: TRBJ2-3
CDR3 protein: CASSVDGRDTQYF

clone size: once
CDR3 length: 15
D gene: TRBD2
V gene: TRBV10-3
J gene: TRBJ2-3
CDR3 protein: CAIRQTSGTTDTQYF

clone size: .
CDR3 length: 16
D gene: TRBD2
V gene: TRBV27
J gene: TRBJ2-7
CDR3 protein: CASSRYSGSLSYEQYF

clone size: .
CDR3 length: 12
D gene: TRBD2
V gene: TRBV2
J gene: TRBJ2-3
CDR3 protein: CASTRTSGTQYF

clone size: .
CDR3 length: 12
D gene: .
V gene: TRBV9
J gene: TRBJ1-1
CDR3 protein: CASSHRDTEAFF

clone size: .
CDR3 length: 17
D gene: .
V gene: TRBV5-1
J gene: TRBJ2-1
CDR3 protein: CASSLGQPLSSYNEQFF

clone size: few
CDR3 length: 14
D gene: .
V gene: TRBV30
J gene: TRBJ1-1
CDR3 protein: CAWIREARNTEAFF

clone size: .
CDR3 length: 16
D gene: TRBD2
V gene: TRBV2
J gene: TRBJ2-7
CDR3 protein: CASSDPTAGGTYEQYF

clone size: .
CDR3 length: 13
D gene: .
V gene: TRBV7-2
J gene: TRBJ2-7
CDR3 protein: CASRYSTGSEQYF

clone size: .
CDR3 length: 12
D gene: .
V gene: TRBV28
J gene: TRBJ2-3
CDR3 protein: CASSPPVDTQYF

clone size: .
CDR3 length: 14
D gene: .
V gene: TRBV5-4
J gene: TRBJ1-3
CDR3 protein: CASSFRAPGNTIYF

clone size: .
CDR3 length: 13
D gene: .
V gene: TRBV29-1
J gene: TRBJ1-1
CDR3 protein: CSGLGGRGTEAFF

clone size: .
CDR3 length: 13
D gene: .
V gene: TRBV6-1
J gene: TRBJ1-4
CDR3 protein: CASRGREDEKLFF

clone size: .
CDR3 length: 14
D gene: TRBD1
V gene: TRBV5-1
J gene: TRBJ2-7
CDR3 protein: CASSITGTGDEQYF

clone size: .
CDR3 length: 16
D gene: TRBD2
V gene: TRBV4-2
J gene: TRBJ2-5
CDR3 protein: CASSQVVGGEGETQYF

clone size: .
CDR3 length: 16
D gene: .
V gene: TRBV27
J gene: TRBJ2-1
CDR3 protein: CASSNSGTSVYNEQFF

clone size: .
CDR3 length: 16
D gene: .
V gene: TRBV4-3
J gene: TRBJ1-3
CDR3 protein: CASSQDHDSSGNTIYF

clone size: .
CDR3 length: 16
D gene: .
V gene: TRBV7-9
J gene: TRBJ2-2
CDR3 protein: CASSSPGHLNTGELFF

clone size: .
CDR3 length: 14
D gene: .
V gene: TRBV28
J gene: TRBJ1-5
CDR3 protein: CASTDDSGNQPQHF

clone size: few
CDR3 length: 14
D gene: TRBD1
V gene: TRBV6-5
J gene: TRBJ1-6
CDR3 protein: CASREQGEGSPLHF

clone size: .
CDR3 length: 15
D gene: .
V gene: TRBV7-9
J gene: TRBJ2-1
CDR3 protein: CASSPQGKSYNEQFF

clone size: .
CDR3 length: 17
D gene: .
V gene: TRBV11-2
J gene: TRBJ2-7
CDR3 protein: CASSSIHGVGNAYEQYF

clone size: .
CDR3 length: 13
D gene: .
V gene: TRBV6-5
J gene: TRBJ2-5
CDR3 protein: CASSSSGTGTQYF

clone size: .
CDR3 length: 15
D gene: .
V gene: TRBV27
J gene: TRBJ2-7
CDR3 protein: CASSLTGVGGYEQYF

clone size: .
CDR3 length: 14
D gene: .
V gene: TRBV2
J gene: TRBJ1-4
CDR3 protein: CASRIQGIGEKLFF

clone size: once
CDR3 length: 15
D gene: TRBD1
V gene: TRBV28
J gene: TRBJ1-1
CDR3 protein: CAAGTGGSVNTEAFF

clone size: once
CDR3 length: 18
D gene: TRBD1
V gene: TRBV5-4
J gene: TRBJ1-2
CDR3 protein: CASSLKRVSATGFYGYTF

clone size: once
CDR3 length: 16
D gene: TRBD1
V gene: TRBV18
J gene: TRBJ1-5
CDR3 protein: CASSLAGTGANQPQHF

clone size: .
CDR3 length: 13
D gene: .
V gene: TRBV5-6
J gene: TRBJ2-5
CDR3 protein: CASSLSGEETQYF

clone size: .
CDR3 length: 15
D gene: .
V gene: TRBV6-5
J gene: TRBJ1-1
CDR3 protein: CASSYVGAMNTEAFF

clone size: .
CDR3 length: 15
D gene: .
V gene: TRBV30
J gene: TRBJ1-5
CDR3 protein: CAWNRGDTSNQPQHF

clone size: .
CDR3 length: 16
D gene: .
V gene: TRBV15
J gene: TRBJ1-4
CDR3 protein: CATSRDHTGLNEKLFF

clone size: once
CDR3 length: 16
D gene: .
V gene: TRBV7-9
J gene: TRBJ2-7
CDR3 protein: CASSRQNPIFSYEQYF

clone size: once
CDR3 length: 13
D gene: TRBD1
V gene: TRBV11-3
J gene: TRBJ1-6
CDR3 protein: CASSKPGQLPLHF

clone size: .
CDR3 length: 15
D gene: .
V gene: TRBV6-5
J gene: TRBJ1-2
CDR3 protein: CASATGYRDPYGYTF

clone size: .
CDR3 length: 14
D gene: TRBD1
V gene: TRBV19
J gene: TRBJ1-1
CDR3 protein: CASTTGGSRTEAFF

clone size: .
CDR3 length: 12
D gene: .
V gene: TRBV2
J gene: TRBJ2-5
CDR3 protein: CASSEARASEYF

clone size: .
CDR3 length: 12
D gene: TRBD1
V gene: TRBV27
J gene: TRBJ2-7
CDR3 protein: CASSTRQGVQYF

clone size: once
CDR3 length: 14
D gene: .
V gene: TRBV19
J gene: TRBJ1-2
CDR3 protein: CASSWTVGDYGYTF

clone size: .
CDR3 length: 14
D gene: .
V gene: TRBV27
J gene: TRBJ2-3
CDR3 protein: CASSLYQSTDTQYF

clone size: .
CDR3 length: 16
D gene: TRBD1
V gene: TRBV7-2
J gene: TRBJ2-2
CDR3 protein: CASSSSPDRGTGELFF

clone size: .
CDR3 length: 13
D gene: .
V gene: TRBV5-8
J gene: TRBJ2-1
CDR3 protein: CASSLAGINEQFF

clone size: .
CDR3 length: 13
D gene: TRBD2
V gene: TRBV7-2
J gene: TRBJ2-1
CDR3 protein: CASSLGPGGEQFF

clone size: .
CDR3 length: 14
D gene: .
V gene: TRBV4-1
J gene: TRBJ1-1
CDR3 protein: CASSQLRMNTEAFF

clone size: .
CDR3 length: 15
D gene: TRBD1
V gene: TRBV5-6
J gene: TRBJ2-5
CDR3 protein: CASSFRGTFQETQYF

clone size: .
CDR3 length: 14
D gene: .
V gene: TRBV29-1
J gene: TRBJ2-7
CDR3 protein: CSTVGGAGDREQYF

clone size: .
CDR3 length: 15
D gene: TRBD1
V gene: TRBV6-5
J gene: TRBJ2-2
CDR3 protein: CASSITGGNTGELFF